This T cell receptor (beta chain) derives from a study of blood T cell repertoires in COVID-19. Overall study: T cells, B-cell-depleted T cells, or PBMCs provided the cDNA or gDNA that served as material.

Original methodology: Estimated nucleated cell counts came from reference gene primer amplification. Libraries were prepared by immunoSEQ multiplex PCR; TCRdb keeps only in-frame clonotypes and omits some of them. The D gene and trimming were derived from the DNA, and the V and J assignments and clone size from that table. There are over 150,000 clones in the sample; about 88% occur only once, and roughly 2% lies in the top ten. V lost 3 bases and J lost 1, with 9 bases in between. The CDR3 extends over 14 amino acids. Germline V lookup: CDR1 MNHEY, CDR2 SMNVEV (reference sequence). The source of this sequence is a man aged 18 to 29 who had recovered from COVID-19. V and J are TRBV27 and TRBJ1-1; D unclear. Sequenced material: peripheral blood. DNA of the CDR3: TGTGCCAGCAGTTTGCGGGCGGCGAACACTGAAGCTTTCTTT. Translation: CASSLRAANTEAFF.